The clone carrying this TCR beta chain was recorded many times. The J segment lost 4 bases and the V segment lost 6 bases, leaving 8 bases of the junction unmatched. CDR3 size: 13 residues. Germline-derived CDR1 and CDR2 are SQVTM and ANQGSEA. In building TCR beta libraries, iRepertoire HTBI primers were used together with Arm-PCR of CDR3 regions. TCRdb analysed the multiplex PCR reads with MiXCR anew, one entry per CDR3 protein. The sample holds over 200,000 distinct CDR3 sequences, around 16% seen once. The sample belongs to a study of regulatory T cells in long-lasting Graves disease. Time point indicated: newly diagnosed GD, antithyroid drugs for less than 3 months. Construction of the TCR library relied on RNA isolated from PBMCs. The collection involved drawing around 8.5 milliliters of peripheral blood into EDTA tubes.

This clonotype originated in a female donor with Graves disease. The specimen comprised peripheral blood mononuclear cells (PBMCs), sampled at new diagnosis, from a patient treated with antithyroid drugs. The J gene is TRBJ2-7, the V gene TRBV29-1; TRBD1 matches 8 bases. For the CDR3, the DNA is TGCAGCGTGGTGACAGGGGACTCGTACGAGCAGTACTTC. Its translation is CSVVTGDSYEQYF.